Following are 5 T cell receptor beta chains from one sample sequenced in a study of blood T cell repertoires in COVID-19. Repertoires were generated with immunoSEQ multiplex PCR, while TCRdb's copy carries only in-frame clones and drops some. This sample has roughly 100,000 clones; 84% occur once, and the top ten carry over 9.5%. Specimen: peripheral blood. All receptors derive from a middle-aged man with active or convalescent COVID-19.

V is TRBV19 and J is TRBJ1-1, with a possible D match to TRBD1 (5 bases). CDR1 LNHDA and CDR2 SQIVND come from the germline V gene (reference sequence). This CDR3 is built from 14 residues. V lost 5 bases, J lost 1 base, and 11 bases lay in between. Here the CDR3 DNA reads TGTGCCAGTAGTTCCCGGGGGGAGAACACTGAAGCTTTCTTT. This codes for CASSSRGENTEAFF.

The chain combines TRBV6-5 with TRBJ1-1; 9 bases are a match to TRBD1. The germline gives CDR1 MNHEY, CDR2 SVGAGI. Trimming at V came to 0 bases and at J to 5 bases, leaving 7 bases not matched to a gene. This CDR3 spans 16 amino acids. CDR3 nucleotide sequence: TGTGCCAGCAGTTACTCGCCACAGGGGGCAGGGACTGAAGCTTTCTTT. Translating gives CASSYSPQGAGTEAFF.

V is TRBV28 and J is TRBJ2-1; 11 bases line up with TRBD2. Germline V lookup: CDR1 MDHEN, CDR2 SYDVKM. The CDR3 loop spans 17 amino acids. With 4 bases clipped from V and 3 bases from J, the junction kept 8 bases outside the gene matches. The CDR3 region is CASSSPLAGGLYNEQFF. As DNA, the CDR3 is TGTGCCAGCAGTTCTCCTCTAGCGGGGGGCCTCTACAATGAGCAGTTCTTC.

The rearrangement joins TRBV6-5 to TRBJ2-3; 7 bases match TRBD2. With V trimmed by 6 bases and J by 13 bases, 10 bases remained unmatched. The CDR3 has 12 amino acids. Looked up from germline, CDR1 is MNHEY and CDR2 is SVGAGI. CDR3 region: CASRGPGLREYF. CDR3 DNA sequence: TGTGCCAGCAGAGGCCCGGGACTAAGAGAGTATTTT.

In regard to this clone: Relative to the germline gene, one junction end is altered; a read error may explain this. The rearrangement uses TRBV18 and TRBJ2-7; TRBD1 matches 9 bases. The CDR3 length is 14 residues. Germline lookup yields CDR1 KGHSH and CDR2 LQKENI. The DNA for the CDR3 is TGTGCCAGCGCACCGGGACAGGGTTCCTACGAGCAGTACTTC. This sequence encodes CASAPGQGSYEQYF.